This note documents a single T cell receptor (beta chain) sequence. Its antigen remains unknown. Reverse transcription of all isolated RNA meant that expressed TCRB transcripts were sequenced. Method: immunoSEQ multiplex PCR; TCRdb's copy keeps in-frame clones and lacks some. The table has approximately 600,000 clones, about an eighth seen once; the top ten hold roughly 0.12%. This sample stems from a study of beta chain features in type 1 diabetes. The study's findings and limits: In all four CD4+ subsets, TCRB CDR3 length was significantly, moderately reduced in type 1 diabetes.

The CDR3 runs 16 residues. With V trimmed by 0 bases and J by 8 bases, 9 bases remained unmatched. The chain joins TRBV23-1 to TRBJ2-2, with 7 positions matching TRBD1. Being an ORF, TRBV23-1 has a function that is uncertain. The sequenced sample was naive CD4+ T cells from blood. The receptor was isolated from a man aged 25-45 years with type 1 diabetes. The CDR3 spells CASSQSATGRRGELFF. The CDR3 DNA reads TGCGCCAGCAGTCAATCAGCGACAGGGCGCAGAGGGGAGCTGTTTTTT.